This T cell receptor (beta chain) was documented in a study of OX40 agonist ivuxolimab in advanced cancers. A note on the overall study: Ivuxolimab was a fully human IgG2 agonistic monoclonal antibody targeting the costimulatory receptor OX40 (CD134). The dose-escalation cohort was about 86% male with a mean age of roughly 60 years, ranging from 23 to 79. Patients were allowed to have had prior anti-PD-1, anti-PD-L1 or anti-CTLA-4 therapy, and approximately 41% of the dose-escalation patients had previously received checkpoint inhibitors. The paper describes the monotherapy dose-escalation part (N of about 52 patients) of the phase I trial of ivuxolimab. Of the roughly 53 patients in dose escalation, around 19 had hepatocellular carcinoma, around 15 had melanoma, 9 had renal cell carcinoma and 9 had head and neck cancer. Peripheral TCRbeta sequencing aimed to test whether ivuxolimab altered TCR sequence diversity and caused clonal T-cell expansion. Partial responses occurred in three dose-escalation patients: two with cutaneous melanoma and one with hepatocellular carcinoma. Intravenous ivuxolimab was administered to patients every 2 weeks at six dose levels: 0.01, 0.1, 0.3, 1.5, 3 and 10 mg/kg.

The paper's findings and limits, for the study overall: At doses of 0.1 to 3.0 mg/kg, clonal expansion of both CD4+ and CD8+ T cells in blood was seen between baseline and week 6. The antigen specificity of the clonally expanded peripheral T cells was not determined. After ivuxolimab, expanded clones were on average more numerous among CD8+ T cells than among CD4+ T cells. Low levels of normalized T-cell clonal expansion were also shown by some nonresponding patients. In the 0.1-3.0 mg/kg groups, partial responders were among the patients with the lowest normalized peripheral clonal expansion, particularly in CD8+ T cells.

The CDR3 has 13 amino acids, counting the end cysteine and phenylalanine. The entry retains the CDR3 DNA only, 39 bases that are in frame from base 1. The germline V gene specifies MGHRA as CDR1 and YSYEKL as CDR2. V lost 0 bases and J lost 3 bases; the stretch between them is 6 bases long. Patients with a history of autoimmune disease or receiving systemic immunosuppression were excluded from the trial. Peripheral blood for TCR sequencing was collected from all dose cohorts at baseline, on cycle 4 day 1, and on cycle 7 day 1. The samples were taken from a phase I, first-in-human, multicenter, open-label dose-escalation trial of ivuxolimab. The trial enrolled adults with locally advanced or metastatic head and neck squamous cell, hepatocellular, melanoma or renal cell carcinoma. Before TCR sequencing, CD4+ T cells and CD8+ T cells were sorted from peripheral blood as separate populations. This clone was observed a few times. This receptor's antigen is unknown. Base qualities are not provided; no much larger clone lies one nucleotide away.

Genomic DNA was isolated from the sorted cells so that the TCRbeta CDR3 region could be sequenced. The immunoSEQ Assay was used for sequencing of TCRbeta CDR3 regions. This immuneACCESS table, as held by TCRdb, lists in-frame sequences with V and J called but not all clones. Of the missing ones, under half trace to an unresolved V gene in checked studies; the others have no known cause. A total of tens of thousands of clones appear in this sample, 75% to 95% of them only once. The top ten clones comprise approximately 12% of the sample. The starting material was CD4+ or CD8+ T cells sorted from blood, obtained in a trial of the OX40 agonist ivuxolimab. Recombination linked TRBV4-1 to TRBJ2-7; too little of a D gene remains to name it. The sequence derives from an adult with an advanced solid tumor such as melanoma, head and neck, liver or kidney cancer. The encoded CDR3 is CASSQDHYYEQYF. The sequenced DNA is TGCGCCAGCAGCCAAGACCACTACTACGAGCAGTACTTC.